Each of the 25 T cell receptor beta chains below was sequenced from the same sample in a study of regulatory T cells in long-lasting Graves disease. As for time point: newly diagnosed GD, antithyroid drugs for less than 3 months. From PBMCs, RNA was extracted and then used to make the TCR library. Investigators prepared the TCR beta libraries by applying iRepertoire HTBI primers and Arm-PCR of CDR3 regions. TCRdb re-analysed the multiplex PCR reads in MiXCR, keeping a single row per CDR3 protein. In the table there are roughly 410,000 distinct CDR3 sequences, roughly 15% of which are singletons. This sample was also put to use in a study of T cells in Graves' hyperthyroidism and ophthalmopathy.

The sample in question was peripheral blood mononuclear cells (PBMCs), obtained at new diagnosis, from a patient treated with antithyroid drugs. The receptors come from a woman between 40 and 50 years old with Graves disease.

The gene calls are TRBV19 and TRBJ2-7; D gene unclear. V was pared by 8 bases and J by 3 bases, with 8 bases between. Germline CDR1 and CDR2: LNHDA and SQIVND (reference sequence). The length of the CDR3 is 11 residues. CDR3 residues: CASGGFYEQYF. For the CDR3, the DNA is TGTGCCAGTGGTGGATTCTACGAGCAGTACTTC. The full variable domain, completed using reference TRBV19 and TRBJ2-7, is DGGITQSPKYLFRKEGQNVTLSCEQNLNHDAMYWYRQDPGQGLRLIYYSQIVNDFQKGDIAEGYSVSREKKESFPLTVTSAQKNPTAFYLCASGGFYEQYFGPGTRLTVT.

The genes are TRBV9 and TRBJ2-3, with a weak D call TRBD2 (6 bases). Trimming shortened V by 2 bases and J by 2 bases, and 12 bases separated the two germline ends. The length of the CDR3 is 15 residues. The germline V gene has CDR1 SGDLS and CDR2 YYNGEE. The chain's CDR3 is CASSVVGSATDTQYF. CDR3 sequence (DNA): TGTGCCAGCAGCGTTGTCGGGAGCGCCACAGATACGCAGTATTTT.

This clonotype showed up just a few times. The V call is TRBV5-4, the J call TRBJ2-5, with 7 bases lining up with TRBD2. Germline V gives CDR1 SGHNT, CDR2 YYREEE (reference sequence). J was trimmed by 2 bases and V by 0 bases; bases with no gene match: 7. CDR3 length: 16 amino acids. The CDR3 bases are TGTGCCAGCAGCTTGGCCCGAGCGGGGACGCAAGAGACCCAGTACTTC. This sequence encodes CASSLARAGTQETQYF. The whole variable domain, filled in from reference TRBV5-4 and TRBJ2-5, reads ETGVTQSPTHLIKTRGQQVTLRCSSQSGHNTVSWYQQALGQGPQFIFQYYREEENGRGNFPPRFSGLQFPNYSSELNVNALELDDSALYLCASSLARAGTQETQYFGPGTRLLVL.

This chain joins TRBV19 and TRBJ2-7, with 14 bases that match TRBD2. The CDR3 has 16 amino acids. Germline-derived CDR1 and CDR2 are LNHDA and SQIVND (reference sequence). The ends lost 3 bases at V and 2 bases at J; junction bases unmatched: 3. Here the CDR3 DNA reads TGTGCCAGTAGTATCGGGACTAGCGGGAGTACCTACGAGCAGTACTTC. This sequence encodes CASSIGTSGSTYEQYF.

Comments on this clonotype: Only one base separates this from a far larger clonotype, so it likely reflects a read error. The chain is built from TRBV11-3 and TRBJ2-5; 7 bases are shared with TRBD1. The end of the DNA fits TRBJ2-1 better, so the J call may be wrong. Germline CDR1 SGHNT, CDR2 YENEEA. CDR3 length: 15 amino acids. The CDR3 is CASSSRDRDIDEQFF. The CDR3 DNA reads as TGTGCCAGCAGCAGCCGGGACAGAGATATCGATGAGCAGTTCTTC.

The sample holds many counts of this clonotype. The chain carries TRBV12-3 or TRBV12-4 and TRBJ2-1, with 12 nucleotides matching TRBD1. The V and J ends lost 6 bases and 5 bases, in that order; junction bases with no gene match: 2. The CDR3 has 14 amino acids. CDR3 nucleotide sequence: TGTGCCAGCAGCGGGACAGGGGGCAACAATGAGCAGTTCTTC. This translates into CASSGTGGNNEQFF.

This clonotype has at least ten counts. This chain connects TRBV11-2 to TRBJ2-7; tentatively, D is TRBD2 (5 bases). This CDR3 is built from 15 residues. V was trimmed by 6 bases and J by 5 bases, leaving 20 bases between them. Per the germline V gene, CDR1 is SGHAT and CDR2 is FQNNGV. CDR3 sequence reads: CASRTYGPSGNEQYF. The CDR3 DNA sequence: TGTGCCAGCAGGACCTATGGCCCCTCGGGGAACGAGCAGTACTTC.

This sequence joins TRBV12-3 or TRBV12-4 and TRBJ1-5; 7 nucleotides line up with TRBD1. V lost 5 bases to trimming and J lost 4 bases; unmatched junction nucleotides: 11. The length of the CDR3 is 16 residues. The CDR3 region has the DNA TGTGCCAGCAGTCCCCCCCTACAGGGGCGGAATCAGCCCCAGCATTTT. It translates to CASSPPLQGRNQPQHF.

The chain employs TRBV5-1 and TRBJ2-7, with 11 nucleotides matching TRBD1. Germline assignment: CDR1 SGHRS and CDR2 YFSETQ. The CDR3 runs to 16 residues. Trimming removed 4 bases from V and 4 bases from J; junction bases left unmatched: 10. CDR3 loop: CASSARTGGAVYEQYF. The CDR3 DNA reads as TGCGCCAGCAGCGCCCGGACAGGGGGCGCCGTGTACGAGCAGTACTTC.

The J gene is TRBJ1-6, the V gene TRBV25-1; possible D gene TRBD1, 5 bases. The CDR3 runs 16 residues. V lost 2 bases and J 9 bases, leaving 17 bases between the germline ends. Per the germline V gene, CDR1 is MGHDK and CDR2 is SYGVNS. The CDR3 DNA reads TGTGCCAGCAGTGAAACCGGGACCCACACGAGTTCACCCCTCCACTTT. Its translation: CASSETGTHTSSPLHF.

This clonotype has a count of ten or more. The J gene is TRBJ2-7, the V gene TRBV7-9; TRBD1 is a possible D gene (6 bases). V lost 4 bases to trimming and J lost 2 bases, with 15 bases between them. Germline assignment: CDR1 SEHNR and CDR2 FQNEAQ (reference sequence). The CDR3 is 15 amino acids. The CDR3 region has the DNA TGTGCCAGCAGCTCACCCCGACAGGCCCCCTACGAGCAGTACTTC. Protein product: CASSSPRQAPYEQYF.

This clonotype was seen repeatedly, ten times or more. The chain couples TRBV5-6 to TRBJ1-2; 10 bases are shared with TRBD1. Unmatched junction bases numbered 10, after V lost 3 bases and J lost 2 bases. From germline, CDR1 is SGHDT and CDR2 YYEEEE. The CDR3 has 17 amino acids. Here the CDR3 reads CASSSNFRDRGNYGYTF. As DNA, the CDR3 is TGTGCCAGCAGCTCTAATTTCCGGGACAGGGGAAACTATGGCTACACCTTC.

This clonotype was seen at least ten times. The chain uses TRBV6-2 or TRBV6-3 and TRBJ2-1; D unresolved. The CDR3 is 11 amino acids. Germline CDR1 reads MNHEY; CDR2 reads SVGEGT. V was trimmed by 4 bases and J by 8 bases, leaving 6 bases between them. The CDR3 loop reads CASSSGYEQFF. CDR3 sequence (DNA): TGTGCCAGCAGTTCAGGCTATGAGCAGTTCTTC.

At least ten counts were recorded for this clonotype. This chain links TRBV5-5 with TRBJ2-6, with 8 bases that match TRBD1. Germline values: CDR1 SGHKS, CDR2 YYEKEE (reference sequence). V lost 2 bases to trimming and J lost 1 base; unmatched junction nucleotides: 17. The CDR3 spans 21 residues. The CDR3 is CASSFTPNRGIGTSGANVLTF. CDR3 in DNA: TGTGCCAGCAGCTTTACCCCGAACAGGGGGATCGGCACTTCTGGGGCCAACGTCCTGACTTTC.

The chain is built from TRBV27 and TRBJ2-3; TRBD1 aligns across 8 bases. Germline V gene lookup returns CDR1 MNHEY and CDR2 SMNVEV (reference sequence). The CDR3 length is 16 residues. The J segment lost 2 bases and the V segment lost 4 bases, leaving 8 bases of the junction unmatched. The CDR3 DNA sequence: TGTGCCAGCAGTTCAAGCCGGACAGGGCTCACAGATACGCAGTATTTT. Its protein product is CASSSSRTGLTDTQYF.

This clonotype was detected ten times or more. The chain recombines TRBV12-3 or TRBV12-4 with TRBJ1-1, with TRBD1 identical over 7 bases. There are 15 residues in the CDR3. V lost 5 bases, J lost 1 base, and 7 bases stayed unmatched. The CDR3 here is CASSPSTGANTEAFF. The CDR3 DNA sequence: TGTGCCAGCAGTCCTTCAACAGGGGCGAACACTGAAGCTTTCTTT.

The chain is built from TRBV30 and TRBJ1-5; D is perhaps TRBD1 (5 bases). V lost 3 bases and J lost 5, with 11 bases in between. The CDR3 sequence is 13 residues long. CDR1 and CDR2 from the germline V gene are GTSNPN and SVGIG (reference sequence). CDR3 residues: CAWSMRGDQPQHF. The CDR3, as DNA: TGTGCCTGGAGCATGAGGGGCGATCAGCCCCAGCATTTT. The complete variable domain, with remaining parts taken from reference TRBV30 and TRBJ1-5, reads SQTIHQWPATLVQPVGSPLSLECTVEGTSNPNLYWYRQAAGRGLQLLFYSVGIGQISSEVPQNLSASRPQDRQFILSSKKLLLSDSGFYLCAWSMRGDQPQHFGDGTRLSIL.

There are many counts of this clonotype. The V call is TRBV9, the J call TRBJ1-3, with TRBD1 matching 8 bases. Trimming removed 0 bases from V and 4 bases from J; junction bases left unmatched: 9. CDR1 and CDR2 from the germline V gene are SGDLS and YYNGEE. The CDR3 runs to 17 residues. CDR3: CASSVGPMDRAGNTIYF. For the CDR3, the DNA is TGTGCCAGCAGCGTAGGCCCGATGGACAGGGCGGGAAACACCATATATTTT.

This clonotype was counted at least ten times. The junction and the germline gene differ at one end; a read error may be behind it. J is TRBJ2-1 and V is TRBV11-2; a possible D gene is TRBD2 (6 bases). Per germline, CDR1 SGHAT and CDR2 FQNNGV. The CDR3 spans 14 residues. CDR3 sequence: CASNEQTSPNKQFF. The CDR3 DNA follows: TGTGCCAGCAACGAGCAAACTAGCCCCAATAAGCAGTTCTTC.

This clonotype occurred many times. The V call is TRBV20-1, the J call TRBJ2-1, with TRBD2 identical over 10 bases. V was pared by 0 bases and J by 4 bases, with 3 bases of the junction left unmatched. There are 15 residues in the CDR3. Germline V lookup: CDR1 DFQATT, CDR2 SNEGSKA (reference sequence). The CDR3 protein is CSARELTSGYNEQFF. The CDR3 bases are TGCAGTGCTAGAGAATTGACTAGCGGGTACAATGAGCAGTTCTTC.

At least ten counts were recorded for this clonotype. The J gene is TRBJ2-7, the V gene TRBV18; D ambiguous. From germline, CDR1 is KGHSH and CDR2 LQKENI. The CDR3 has 14 amino acids. The ends were cut back, 0 bases at V and 2 bases at J, with 8 bases in the middle. CDR3 sequence (DNA): TGTGCCAGCTCACCACCGTCCCAGACCTACGAGCAGTACTTC. It encodes CASSPPSQTYEQYF.

This clonotype was counted many times. The chain employs TRBV27 and TRBJ2-2, with no clear D. This CDR3 contains 15 residues. V was trimmed by 2 bases and J by 0 bases, leaving 7 bases between them. CDR1 and CDR2 (germline): MNHEY, SMNVEV (reference sequence). DNA of the CDR3: TGTGCCAGCAGTTTAAGTCAGCCGAACACCGGGGAGCTGTTTTTT. Its protein product is CASSLSQPNTGELFF.

Many counts were recorded for this clonotype. One end of the junction varies from germline; a read error may be responsible. The chain links TRBV27 to TRBJ2-7, with 9 bases identical to TRBD1. The length of the CDR3 is 14 residues. Germline V lookup: CDR1 MNHEY, CDR2 SMNVEV (reference sequence). The CDR3 sequence is CATSPGTGPRIVNF. For the CDR3, the DNA is TGTGCCACGTCCCCCGGGACAGGGCCTCGCATAGTTAACTTC.

This clonotype was seen ten or more times. The chain recombines TRBV12-3 or TRBV12-4 with TRBJ2-7, with 8 bases matching TRBD1. V lost 3 bases, J lost 4 bases, and 8 bases stayed unmatched. The CDR3 is made up of 15 amino acids. CDR3 amino acids: CASSFSQGAIYEQYF. DNA of the CDR3: TGTGCCAGCAGTTTCAGTCAGGGGGCGATTTACGAGCAGTACTTC.

This clonotype was picked up many times. This chain connects TRBV27 to TRBJ1-4; D ambiguous. The CDR3 is 15 residues long. The germline gives CDR1 MNHEY, CDR2 SMNVEV (reference sequence). Deletions cut 5 bases from V and 8 bases from J, with 18 bases between. CDR3 nucleotide sequence: TGTGCCAGCAGTGTGACACCCCTCCTTTACGAAAAACTGTTTTTT. As protein: CASSVTPLLYEKLFF.